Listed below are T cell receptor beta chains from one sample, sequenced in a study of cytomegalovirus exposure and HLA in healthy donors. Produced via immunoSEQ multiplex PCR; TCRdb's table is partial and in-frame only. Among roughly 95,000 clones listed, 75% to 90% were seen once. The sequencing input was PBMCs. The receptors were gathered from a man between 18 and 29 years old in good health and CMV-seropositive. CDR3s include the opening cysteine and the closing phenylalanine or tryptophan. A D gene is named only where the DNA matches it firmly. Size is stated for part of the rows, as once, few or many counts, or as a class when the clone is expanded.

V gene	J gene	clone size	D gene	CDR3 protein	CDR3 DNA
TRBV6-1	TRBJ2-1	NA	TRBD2	CASRGLAGYNNEQFF	TGTGCCAGCAGGGGACTAGCGGGATATAACAATGAGCAGTTCTTC
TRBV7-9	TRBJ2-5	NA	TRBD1	CASKRTGPKETQYF	TGTGCCAGCAAAAGGACAGGGCCAAAAGAGACCCAGTACTTC
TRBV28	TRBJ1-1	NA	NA	CASSLSGIAGDTEAFF	TGTGCCAGCAGCTTGTCAGGGATTGCGGGGGACACTGAAGCTTTCTTT
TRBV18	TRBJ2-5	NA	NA	CASSPSAVQGTQYF	TGTGCCAGCTCACCATCTGCGGTCCAAGGGACCCAGTACTTC
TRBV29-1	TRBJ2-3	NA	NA	CSVEDLVDYRPATDTQYF	TGCAGCGTTGAAGATCTAGTGGACTATCGCCCCGCCACAGATACGCAGTATTTT
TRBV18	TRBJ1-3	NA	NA	CASSQGGGNTIYF	TGTGCCAGCTCACAAGGAGGGGGAAACACCATATATTTT
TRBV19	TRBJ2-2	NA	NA	CASSFRNTGELFF	TGTGCCAGTAGCTTCAGGAACACCGGGGAGCTGTTTTTT
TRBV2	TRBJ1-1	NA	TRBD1	CASSPWTGEAFF	TGTGCCAGCAGTCCCTGGACAGGGGAAGCTTTCTTT
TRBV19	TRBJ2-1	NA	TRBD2	CASSIGASGRRNEQFF	TGTGCCAGTAGTATAGGGGCTAGCGGGAGACGAAATGAGCAGTTCTTC
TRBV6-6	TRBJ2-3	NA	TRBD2	CASRDGGSGTDTQYF	TGTGCCAGCAGGGACGGCGGGAGCGGCACAGATACGCAGTATTTT
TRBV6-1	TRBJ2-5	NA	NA	CASSALSETQYF	TGTGCCAGCAGTGCCCTTTCCGAGACCCAGTACTTC
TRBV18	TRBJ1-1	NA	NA	CASQPQGGDTEAFF	TGTGCCAGCCAACCCCAGGGCGGGGACACTGAAGCTTTCTTT
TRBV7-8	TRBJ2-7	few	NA	CASSRTGEQYF	TGTGCCAGCAGCCGTACAGGCGAGCAGTACTTC
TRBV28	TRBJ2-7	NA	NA	CASRSWGAGRGGEQYF	TGTGCCAGCAGATCCTGGGGAGCGGGACGAGGGGGCGAGCAGTACTTC
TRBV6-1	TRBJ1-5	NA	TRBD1	CASLDRGDSGQPQHF	TGTGCCAGCTTGGACAGGGGGGATTCTGGTCAGCCCCAGCATTTT
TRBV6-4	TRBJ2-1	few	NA	CASSAGSYNEQFF	TGTGCCAGCAGTGCGGGCTCCTACAATGAGCAGTTCTTC
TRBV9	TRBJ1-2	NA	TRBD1	CASSPNGGTGGFGYTF	TGTGCCAGCAGCCCAAATGGGGGGACAGGGGGATTTGGCTACACCTTC
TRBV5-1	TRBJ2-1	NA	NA	CASSPAGTAPNEQFF	TGCGCCAGCAGCCCGGCCGGGACTGCCCCCAATGAGCAGTTCTTC
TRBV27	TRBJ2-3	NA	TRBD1	CASSWDRGQGDTQYF	TGTGCCAGCAGTTGGGACAGGGGGCAGGGAGATACGCAGTATTTT
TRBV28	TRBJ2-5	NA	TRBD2	CASSPTSGRKETQYF	TGTGCCAGCAGCCCGACTAGCGGGAGGAAAGAGACCCAGTACTTC
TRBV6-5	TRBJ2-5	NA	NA	CASTEGETQYF	TGTGCCAGCACCGAGGGAGAGACCCAGTACTTC
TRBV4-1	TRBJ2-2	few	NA	CASSQGLRTNTGELFF	TGCGCCAGCAGCCAAGGTCTCCGTACGAACACCGGGGAGCTGTTTTTT
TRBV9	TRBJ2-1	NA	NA	CASSGLGGQFF	TGTGCCAGCAGCGGCTTAGGGGGGCAGTTCTTC
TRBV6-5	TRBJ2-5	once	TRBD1	CASSYRDSQETQYF	TGTGCCAGCAGTTACCGGGACAGTCAAGAGACCCAGTACTTC
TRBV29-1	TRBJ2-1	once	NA	CSAGDYDNEQFF	TGCAGCGCAGGGGACTATGACAATGAGCAGTTCTTC
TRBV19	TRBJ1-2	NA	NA	CASSIRSGNYGYTF	TGTGCCAGTAGTATCCGATCGGGGAATTATGGCTACACCTTC
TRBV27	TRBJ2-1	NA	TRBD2	CASRPTSGSTYEQFF	TGTGCCAGCAGACCGACTAGCGGGAGTACCTATGAGCAGTTCTTC
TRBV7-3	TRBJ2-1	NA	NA	CASSLGTYNEQFF	TGTGCCAGCAGCTTAGGCACCTACAATGAGCAGTTCTTC
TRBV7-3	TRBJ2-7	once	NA	CASSLNAGGAYEQYF	TGTGCCAGCAGCTTAAACGCCGGAGGAGCCTACGAGCAGTACTTC
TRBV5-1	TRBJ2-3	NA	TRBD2	CASSLGASGRTDTQYF	TGCGCCAGCAGCTTAGGGGCTAGCGGGAGGACAGATACGCAGTATTTT
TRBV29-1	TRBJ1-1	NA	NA	CSVEPGKNTEAFF	TGCAGCGTTGAACCGGGGAAGAACACTGAAGCTTTCTTT
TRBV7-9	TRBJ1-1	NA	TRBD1	CASSPDRGEAFF	TGTGCCAGCAGCCCCGACAGGGGAGAAGCTTTCTTT
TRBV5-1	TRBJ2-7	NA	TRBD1	CASSSSTGANEQYF	TGCGCCAGCAGCTCTTCGACAGGGGCGAACGAGCAGTACTTC
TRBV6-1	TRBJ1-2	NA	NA	CASSEGQVYGYTF	TGTGCCAGCAGTGAAGGGCAAGTCTATGGCTACACCTTC
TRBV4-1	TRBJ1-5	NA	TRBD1	CASSQTSGTDSNQPQHF	TGCGCCAGCAGCCAAACCTCCGGGACAGATAGCAATCAGCCCCAGCATTTT
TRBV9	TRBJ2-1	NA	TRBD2	CASSQTSGSRNEQFF	TGTGCCAGCAGCCAGACTAGCGGGAGCCGCAATGAGCAGTTCTTC
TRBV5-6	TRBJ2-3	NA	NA	CASTQGYGTDTQYF	TGTGCCAGCACGCAGGGTTACGGCACAGATACGCAGTATTTT
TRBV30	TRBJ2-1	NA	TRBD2	CAWTEGLAGGYNEQFF	TGTGCCTGGACCGAGGGTCTAGCGGGAGGGTACAATGAGCAGTTCTTC
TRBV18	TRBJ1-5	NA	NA	CASSGGSNQPQHF	TGTGCCAGCTCCGGGGGGTCCAATCAGCCCCAGCATTTT